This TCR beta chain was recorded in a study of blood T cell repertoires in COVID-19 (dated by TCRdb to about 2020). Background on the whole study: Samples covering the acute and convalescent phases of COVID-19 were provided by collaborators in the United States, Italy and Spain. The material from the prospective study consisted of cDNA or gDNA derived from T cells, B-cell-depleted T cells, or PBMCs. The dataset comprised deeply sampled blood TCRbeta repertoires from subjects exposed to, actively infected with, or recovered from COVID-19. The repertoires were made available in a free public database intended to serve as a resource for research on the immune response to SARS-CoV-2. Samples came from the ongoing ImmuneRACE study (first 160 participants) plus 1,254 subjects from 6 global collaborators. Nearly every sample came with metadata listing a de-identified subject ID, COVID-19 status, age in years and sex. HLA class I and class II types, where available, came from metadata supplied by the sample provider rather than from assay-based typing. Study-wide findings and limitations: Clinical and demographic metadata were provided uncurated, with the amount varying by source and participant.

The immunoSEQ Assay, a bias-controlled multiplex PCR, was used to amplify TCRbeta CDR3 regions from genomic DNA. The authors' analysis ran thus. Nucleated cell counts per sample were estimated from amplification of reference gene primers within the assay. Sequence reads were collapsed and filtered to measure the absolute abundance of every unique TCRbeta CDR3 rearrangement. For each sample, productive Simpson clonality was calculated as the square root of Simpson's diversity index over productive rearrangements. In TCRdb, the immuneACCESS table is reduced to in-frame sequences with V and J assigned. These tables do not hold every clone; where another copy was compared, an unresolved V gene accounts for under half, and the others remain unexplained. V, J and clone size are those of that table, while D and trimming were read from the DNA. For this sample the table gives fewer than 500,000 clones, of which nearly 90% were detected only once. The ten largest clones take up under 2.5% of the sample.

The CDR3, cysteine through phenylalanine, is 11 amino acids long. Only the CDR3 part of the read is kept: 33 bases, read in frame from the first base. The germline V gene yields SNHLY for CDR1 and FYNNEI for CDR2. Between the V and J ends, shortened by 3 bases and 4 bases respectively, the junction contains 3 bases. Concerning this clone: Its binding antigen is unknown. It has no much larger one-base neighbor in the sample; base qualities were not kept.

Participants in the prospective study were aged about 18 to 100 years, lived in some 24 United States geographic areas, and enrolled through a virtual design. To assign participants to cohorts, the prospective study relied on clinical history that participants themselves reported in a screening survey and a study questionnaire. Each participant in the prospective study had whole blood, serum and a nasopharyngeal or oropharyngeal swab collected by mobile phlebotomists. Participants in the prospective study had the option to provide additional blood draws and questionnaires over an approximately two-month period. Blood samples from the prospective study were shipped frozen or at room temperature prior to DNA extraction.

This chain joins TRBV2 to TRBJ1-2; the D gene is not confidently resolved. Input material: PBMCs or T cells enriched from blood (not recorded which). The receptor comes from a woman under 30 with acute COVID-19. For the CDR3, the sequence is CASSDSYGYTF. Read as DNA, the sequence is TGTGCCAGCAGTGACAGCTATGGCTACACCTTC.